A selection of T cell receptor beta chains follows, all from one sample in a study of blood T cells in healthy people across ages. In TCRdb, the 5' RACE reads were re-called with MiXCR into one record per CDR3 protein. This sample has 600,000 to 1,000,000 distinct CDR3 sequences, with 20% to 30% found just once. These data also formed part of another study, on T cells of mothers and their children.

The sequenced sample was blood. These receptors came from a boy aged 5-17 years in good health. The CDR3 runs from the conserved cysteine through the conserved F or W.

TRBV7-2	TRBJ2-7	CASSQSTGGYEQYF
TRBV28	TRBJ1-2	CASSLTLNRGMAYYGYTF
TRBV7-9	TRBJ1-4	CASSLGEANEKLFF
TRBV7-2	TRBJ1-1	CASSLTGTGGANTEAFF
TRBV6-2/TRBV6-3	TRBJ2-5	CASKPAHADPHEQYF
TRBV28	TRBJ1-5	CASSPLTGPNQPQHF
TRBV28	TRBJ2-1	CASSLTGSGYNEQFF
TRBV2	TRBJ2-5	CASSGMRETQYF
TRBV12-3/TRBV12-4	TRBJ1-3	CASSLSGGSTIYF
TRBV29-1	TRBJ2-5	CSVEVYSQETQYF
TRBV5-1	TRBJ1-2	CASSPTGQGNGYTF
TRBV12-3/TRBV12-4	TRBJ2-7	CASSPPGQGPYEQYF
TRBV25-1	TRBJ2-7	CASSDDEGAYEQYF
TRBV20-1	TRBJ2-5	CSAASTSSHETQYF
TRBV7-2	TRBJ1-4	CASSPTRGDERLFF
TRBV6-5	TRBJ2-3	CASSYGPPDTQYF
TRBV29-1	TRBJ2-3	CSVETLYTDTQYF
TRBV20-1	TRBJ2-7	CSATERGDDSYEQYF
TRBV7-9	TRBJ2-7	CASSLPSLGQGDLSSYEQYF
TRBV5-1	TRBJ2-7	CASSSLTGGQTYEQYF
TRBV28	TRBJ1-2	CASSRFRDRGPPNYGYTF
TRBV5-4	TRBJ2-2	CASSLGGGELFF
TRBV6-2/TRBV6-3	TRBJ1-1	CASSSHRAGGTEAFF
TRBV14	TRBJ2-5	CASSQGARSETQYF
TRBV6-6	TRBJ1-6	CASSRQGTTNSPLHF
TRBV25-1	TRBJ1-5	CASRGQGSNQPQHF
TRBV18	TRBJ1-5	CASSPGIEGNQPQHF
TRBV4-3	TRBJ2-3	CASSPPLRGRGTDTQYF
TRBV10-3	TRBJ2-7	CAISGDLSGTSTRDEQYF
TRBV28	TRBJ2-7	CASSFSVDYEQYF
TRBV20-1	TRBJ2-1	CSARDDYNSYNEQFF
TRBV4-3	TRBJ1-3	CASSQGSGRGPSGNTIYF
TRBV15	TRBJ2-5	CATSRDRMGTQYF
TRBV11-1	NA	CASSNPGGAATQYF
TRBV4-2	TRBJ2-5	CASSQLRLSGGQQETQYF
TRBV5-1	TRBJ1-6	CASSRDSDPPLHF
TRBV4-1	TRBJ2-7	CASSQALGGLYEQYF
TRBV12-3/TRBV12-4	TRBJ2-3	CASSPGLSRLTSDTQYF
TRBV7-2	TRBJ1-3	CASSPSPPGPSGNTIYF
TRBV28	TRBJ2-5	CASTDRGLETQYF
TRBV9	TRBJ2-3	CASSPEGTSLDTQYF
TRBV29-1	NA	CSVVRGQNEQFF
TRBV12-3/TRBV12-4	TRBJ2-3	CASSLFSRDTQYF
TRBV19	TRBJ2-1	CASSTDRSSYNEQFF
TRBV3-1	TRBJ1-2	CASSQWDRGPNYGYTF
TRBV15	TRBJ2-5	CATSRAVPETQYF
TRBV20-1	TRBJ2-7	CSAKDIGTSYEQYF
TRBV4-1	TRBJ2-7	CASSQDRTESEQYF
TRBV7-9	TRBJ2-5	CASSLGTGLYQETQYF